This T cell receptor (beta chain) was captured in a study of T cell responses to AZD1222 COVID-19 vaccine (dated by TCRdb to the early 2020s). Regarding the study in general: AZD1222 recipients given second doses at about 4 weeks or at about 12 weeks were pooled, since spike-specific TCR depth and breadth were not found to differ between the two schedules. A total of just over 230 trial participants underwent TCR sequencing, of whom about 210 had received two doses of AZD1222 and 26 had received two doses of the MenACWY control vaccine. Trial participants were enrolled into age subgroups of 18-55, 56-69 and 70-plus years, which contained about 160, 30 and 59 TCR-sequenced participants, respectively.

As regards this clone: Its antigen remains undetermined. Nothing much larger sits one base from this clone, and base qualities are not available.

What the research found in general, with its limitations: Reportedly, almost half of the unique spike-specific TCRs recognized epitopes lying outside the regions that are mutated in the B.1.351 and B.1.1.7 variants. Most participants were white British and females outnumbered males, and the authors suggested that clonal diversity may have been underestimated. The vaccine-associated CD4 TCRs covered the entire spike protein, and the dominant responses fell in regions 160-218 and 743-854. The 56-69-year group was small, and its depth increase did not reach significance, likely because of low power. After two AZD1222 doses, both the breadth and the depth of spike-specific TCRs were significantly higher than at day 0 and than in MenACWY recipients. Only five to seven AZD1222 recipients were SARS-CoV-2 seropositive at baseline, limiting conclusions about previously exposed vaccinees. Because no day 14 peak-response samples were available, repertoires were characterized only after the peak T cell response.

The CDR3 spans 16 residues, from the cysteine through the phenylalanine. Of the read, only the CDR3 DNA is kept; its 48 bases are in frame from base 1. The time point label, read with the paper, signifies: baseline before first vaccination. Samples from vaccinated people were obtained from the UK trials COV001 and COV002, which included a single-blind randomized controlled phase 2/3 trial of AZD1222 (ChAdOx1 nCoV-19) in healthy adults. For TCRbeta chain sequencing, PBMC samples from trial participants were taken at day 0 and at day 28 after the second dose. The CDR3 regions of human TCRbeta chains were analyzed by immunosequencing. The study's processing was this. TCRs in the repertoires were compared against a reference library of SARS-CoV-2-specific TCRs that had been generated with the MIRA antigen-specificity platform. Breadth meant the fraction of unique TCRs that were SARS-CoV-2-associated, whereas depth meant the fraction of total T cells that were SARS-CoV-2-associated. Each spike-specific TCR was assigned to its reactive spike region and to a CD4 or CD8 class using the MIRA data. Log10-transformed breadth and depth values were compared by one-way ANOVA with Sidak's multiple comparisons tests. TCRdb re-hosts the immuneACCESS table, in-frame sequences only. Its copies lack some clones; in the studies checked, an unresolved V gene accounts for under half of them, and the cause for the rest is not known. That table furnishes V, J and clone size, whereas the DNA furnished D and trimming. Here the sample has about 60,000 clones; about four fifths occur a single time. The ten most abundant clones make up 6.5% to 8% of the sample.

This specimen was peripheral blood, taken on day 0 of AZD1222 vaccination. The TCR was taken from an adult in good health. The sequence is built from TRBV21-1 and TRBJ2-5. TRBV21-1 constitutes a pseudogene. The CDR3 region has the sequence CASSQGRALDQETQYF. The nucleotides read TGTGCCAGCAGCCAGGGTCGGGCACTAGACCAAGAGACCCAGTACTTC.